The following is a T cell receptor beta chain sequence with its context. Its specificity is not known. The sample is drawn from a study of cytomegalovirus exposure and HLA in healthy donors. This CDR3 contains 16 residues. Per the germline V gene, CDR1 is MDHEN and CDR2 is SYDVKM. V shed 6 bases and J 1 base; nucleotides not matched to a gene: 7. Primers for the PCR totalled 60 Vbeta and 13 Jbeta. This table comes from immunoSEQ multiplex PCR, and its TCRdb copy is limited to in-frame clones, with some not included. Its table lists about 91,000 clones. Study-level results: For TCR beta chains, V- and J-gene trimming was later linked to a missense DCLRE1C variant. Indistinguishable V segments, including TRBV6-2 and TRBV6-3, were excluded.

The specimen was PBMCs. This rearrangement joins TRBV28 to TRBJ2-3, with 10 nucleotides matching TRBD2. The source is a woman in her twenties or thirties in good health and CMV-seronegative. Here the CDR3 reads CASSNPGTSGTDTQYF. CDR3 DNA sequence: TGTGCCAGCAGCAACCCCGGGACTAGCGGCACAGATACGCAGTATTTT. The whole variable domain, filled in from reference TRBV28 and TRBJ2-3, reads DVKVTQSSRYLVKRTGEKVFLECVQDMDHENMFWYRQDPGLGLRLIYFSYDVKMKEKGDIPEGYSVSREKKERFSLILESASTNQTSMYLCASSNPGTSGTDTQYFGPGTRLTVL.